This T cell receptor beta chain was obtained from a study of T cell responses to AZD1222 COVID-19 vaccine. As for this clone: Its antigen is undetermined.

Sequenced by immunoSEQ multiplex PCR; TCRdb stores in-frame clones only, minus some. Of some 90,000 clones listed, about 90% were seen once; the top ten hold 5.2%. Trimming removed 6 bases at V and 12 bases at J, with 14 bases between. CDR3 length: 12 residues. Looked up from germline, CDR1 is MDHEN and CDR2 is SYDVKM. Study conclusions and caveats: Within unmutated variant regions lay the reported targets of nearly half of spike-specific TCRs. The donor group comprised mostly white British people and more females; the analysis possibly underestimated clonal diversity. Sampling captured repertoires only after the peak T cell response.

The clonotype originates from an adult in good health. The sample here was peripheral blood, taken on day 0 of MenACWY control vaccination. V is TRBV28 and J is TRBJ1-4; unclear D gene. CDR3 in DNA: TGTGCCAGCAGCAGTACCCGCGGACAACTGTTTTTT. This gives the protein CASSSTRGQLFF.